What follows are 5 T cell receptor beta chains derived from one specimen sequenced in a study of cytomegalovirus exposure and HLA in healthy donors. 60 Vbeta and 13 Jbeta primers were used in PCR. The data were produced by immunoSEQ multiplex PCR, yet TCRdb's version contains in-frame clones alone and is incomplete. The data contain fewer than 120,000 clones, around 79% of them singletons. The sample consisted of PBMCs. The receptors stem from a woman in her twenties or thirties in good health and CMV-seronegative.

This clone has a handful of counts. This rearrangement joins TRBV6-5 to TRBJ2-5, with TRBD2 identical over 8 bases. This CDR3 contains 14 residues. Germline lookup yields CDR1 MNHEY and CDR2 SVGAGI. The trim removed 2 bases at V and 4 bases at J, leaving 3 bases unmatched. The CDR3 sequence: CASSYSRGGETQYF. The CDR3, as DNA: TGTGCCAGCAGTTACAGCCGGGGGGGAGAGACCCAGTACTTC.

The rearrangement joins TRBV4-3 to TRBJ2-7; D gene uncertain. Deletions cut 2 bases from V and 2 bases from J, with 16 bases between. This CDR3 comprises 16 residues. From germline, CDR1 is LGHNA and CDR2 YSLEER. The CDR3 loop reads CASSQTRLNPTYEQYF. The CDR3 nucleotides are TGCGCCAGCAGCCAAACAAGACTCAATCCAACCTACGAGCAGTACTTC.

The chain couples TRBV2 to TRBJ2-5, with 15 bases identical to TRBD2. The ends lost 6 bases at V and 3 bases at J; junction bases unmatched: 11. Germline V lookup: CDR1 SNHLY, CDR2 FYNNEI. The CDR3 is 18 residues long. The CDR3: CASRPPGLAGGTEETQYF. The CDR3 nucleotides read TGTGCCAGCAGACCTCCGGGACTAGCGGGGGGAACCGAAGAGACCCAGTACTTC.

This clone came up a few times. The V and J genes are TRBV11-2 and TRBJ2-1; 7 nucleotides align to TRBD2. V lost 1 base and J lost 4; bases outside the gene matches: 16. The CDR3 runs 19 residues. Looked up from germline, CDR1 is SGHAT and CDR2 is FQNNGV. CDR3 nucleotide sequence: TGTGCCAGCAGCTTAGGCGCGTGGGGGGGGAGTATACTTTACAATGAGCAGTTCTTC. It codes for CASSLGAWGGSILYNEQFF.

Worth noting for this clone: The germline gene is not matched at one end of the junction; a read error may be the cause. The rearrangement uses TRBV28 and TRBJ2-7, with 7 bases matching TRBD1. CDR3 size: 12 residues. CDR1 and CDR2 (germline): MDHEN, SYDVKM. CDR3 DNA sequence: TGTGCCAGCGGTTTGCAGGGACAGGAGCAGTACTTC. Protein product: CASGLQGQEQYF.